This T cell receptor (beta chain) was documented in a study of CXCR3-negative and CXCR3-positive naive CD8 T cells (dated by TCRdb to between 2017 and 2020). Regarding the study in general: In total, approximately 150 million TRB reads were obtained, corresponding to roughly 1.5 +/- 0.3 million reads per library. The TRBV-TRBJ cluster analysis covered naive subsets from about 5 donors and memory cells from 3 donors. The diversity and physicochemical repertoire analyses included about a dozen donors pooled from two independent experiments.

For sequencing, a NextSeq 550 was employed. The Human TCR Profiling Kit (MiLaboratory) was used to make UMI-labeled 5' RACE TRB cDNA libraries. cDNA synthesis used the entire amount of extracted RNA, and PCR amplification then used the entire amount of cDNA produced. Libraries were prepared in parallel with an identical number of PCR cycles. From the authors' description of their analysis: With a requirement of at least two reads per UMI, MIGEC and MiXCR extracted about 52,000 +/- 9,100 unique UMI-labeled TRB cDNA molecules per library. On average, roughly 40,000 +/- 10,000 functional in-frame TRB CDR3 nucleotide clonotypes lacking stop codons were found per library. After each sample was downsampled to 5000 UMI-labeled TRB molecules, VDJtools was used to calculate diversity metrics such as normalized Shannon-Wiener and Chao1. VDJtools computed clonotype-size-weighted physicochemical properties of the central five CDR3 residues: interaction energy, strength, volume and Kidera factor 4. After TCRdb reprocessed the reads, each CDR3 protein sequence was kept as one row, without DNA. These V and J calls originate from TCRdb's pipeline instead of the authors' own analysis. This sample's table has entries for 150,000 or so distinct CDR3 sequences. The ten largest account for 0.45% to 0.6% of the sample.

For every CD8+ T cell subset, approximately 300,000 cells were flow-sorted straight into RLT lysis buffer, and each subset was sorted in triplicate. Naive CD8+ T cells were defined stringently as CD45RO-CCR7+CD27+CD95- to exclude memory contaminants. Peripheral blood mononuclear cells were isolated from buffy coats using standard density gradient centrifugation. Naive CXCR3-negative and CXCR3-positive CD8+ T cells were flow-sorted on a FACSAria III. An RNeasy Mini Kit was used to extract total RNA from the sorted cells. What the research found in general, with its limitations: Compared with CXCR3-negative naive cells, CXCR3-positive naive cells had TRB CDR3s with higher hydrophobicity (lower Kidera factor 4), lower energy, and higher strength and volume indices. Similar TRBV-TRBJ usage was shown by naive CXCR3-negative and CXCR3-positive cells from the same donor, whereas distinct patterns were shown by memory cells. Repertoire diversity was comparably high in both naive subsets but much lower in memory CD8+ T cells. Because surface CD5, which is linked to self-reactivity in mice, was comparable between the naive subsets, TCR interaction strength was also inferred from TRB CDR3 physicochemical properties. Freshly isolated PBMCs were used for most assays because CXCR3 expression went down partially after cryopreservation.

From a lookup of the germline V gene (reference sequence), CDR1 and CDR2 are DFQATT and SNEGSKA. The CDR3 has 13 amino acids, counting the end cysteine and phenylalanine. DNA is not on record. About this clonotype itself: The specificity of this receptor is unknown.

The sample taken for sequencing was naive CXCR3- CD8+ T cells from blood. What this sample's cell subset or site label stands for: CD45RO-CCR7+CD27+CD95- naive CD8+ T cells lacking CXCR3 (TNR3-). The receptor chain draws on TRBV20-1 and TRBJ2-7; as DNA is missing, the TRBD1 call by TCRdb cannot be tested. This receptor was taken from a human donor in good health. Some clones in this sample may be carry-over from other donors' samples. CDR3 reads: CSAPDRENYEQYF.